These 2 T cell receptor beta chains were all obtained from the same sample, sequenced in a study of T cells in women clearing cervical HPV infection. Sequencing was performed with immunoSEQ multiplex PCR; in TCRdb, only in-frame clones are kept and a portion is missing. Its table lists 15,000 to 20,000 clones. The sequenced material came from blood buffy coat. The receptors shown here come from a woman between 18 and 69 years old with a cervical HPV16 infection that either progressed to CIN3+ or cleared (not recorded which).

The CDR3 loop reads CASSDGGNPTDTQYF. CDR3 DNA (partial): TGTGCCAGCAGTGATGGGGGGAACCCCACAGATACG. The chain uses TRBV2 and TRBJ2-3; D may be TRBD2 (6 bases). The read comes to an end 3 residues before the CDR3 does, leaving the germline J gene to fill in the end. The CDR3 extends over 15 amino acids. V was pared by 3 bases and J by 2 bases, with 12 bases between. The germline V gene has CDR1 SNHLY and CDR2 FYNNEI.

Regarding this clone: The CDR3 goes on 3 residues after the read ends, and that part is filled in from the germline J gene. The chain is built from TRBV7-9 and TRBJ1-2; no clear D gene. The CDR3 spans 13 residues. CDR1 and CDR2 from the germline V gene are SEHNR and FQNEAQ (reference sequence). The sequenced CDR3 bases are TGTGCCAGCAGCTTAGCCCTATCCTACGAC. Its protein is CASSLALSYD. The entire CDR3 reads CASSLALSYDYTF.